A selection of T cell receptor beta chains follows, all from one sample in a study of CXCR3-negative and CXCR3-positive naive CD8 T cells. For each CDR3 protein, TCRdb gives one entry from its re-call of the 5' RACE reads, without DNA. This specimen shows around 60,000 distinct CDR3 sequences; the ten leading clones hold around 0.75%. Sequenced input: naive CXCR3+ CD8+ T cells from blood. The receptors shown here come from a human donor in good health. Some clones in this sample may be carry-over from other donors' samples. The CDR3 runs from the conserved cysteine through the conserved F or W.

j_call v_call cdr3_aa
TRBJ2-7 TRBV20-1 CSASPSYEQYF
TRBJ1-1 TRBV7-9 CASSLYGTDRTEAFF
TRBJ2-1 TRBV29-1 CSVVPALGNEQFF
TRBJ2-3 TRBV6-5 CASSQILTDTQYF
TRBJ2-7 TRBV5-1 CASSFSVGLNNYEQYF
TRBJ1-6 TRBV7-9 CASSSMGQGLHF
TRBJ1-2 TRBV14 CASSQDWLVSRPPGYTF
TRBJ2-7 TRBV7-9 CASSLVSTYEQYF
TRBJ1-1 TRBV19 CASSVGPETEAFF
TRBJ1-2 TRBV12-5 CASGFLRLTPNCGYTF
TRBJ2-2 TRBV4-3 CASSQDQLPGELFF
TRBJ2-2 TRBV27 CASRNYANTGELFF
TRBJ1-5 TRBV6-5 CASNYAHGSNQPQHF
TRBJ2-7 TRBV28 CASSMRHSPYEQYF
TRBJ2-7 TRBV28 CASSGTGALHEQYF
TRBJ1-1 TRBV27 CASRMTGGGMNTEAFF
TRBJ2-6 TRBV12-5 CASGRETGDSGANVLTF
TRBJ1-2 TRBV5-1 CASGPGQGLYGYTF
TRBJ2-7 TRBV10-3 CAISDPSYEQYF
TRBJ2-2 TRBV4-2 CASSLKTGDTGELFF
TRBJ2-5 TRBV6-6 CASNSFGAGGGGETQYF
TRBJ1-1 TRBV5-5 CASSFQGPLIF
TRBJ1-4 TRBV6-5 CASSYSRTGASEKLFF
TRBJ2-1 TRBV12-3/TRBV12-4 CASNTGGDEQFF
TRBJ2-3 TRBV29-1 CSVDGTELSYSDTQYF
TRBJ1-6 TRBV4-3 CASSQDNYNSPLHF
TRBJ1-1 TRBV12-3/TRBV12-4 CASSLGPTNTEAFF
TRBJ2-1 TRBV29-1 CSLGLADGNEQFF
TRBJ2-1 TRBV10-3 CAIRTNFDNEQFF
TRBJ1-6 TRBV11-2 CASSLALESNSPLHF
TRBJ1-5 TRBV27 CASSGPGGQPQHF
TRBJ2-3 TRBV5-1 CASSLEGQVPDTQYF
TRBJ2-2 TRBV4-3 CASSQGEETGELFF
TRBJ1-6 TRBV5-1 CASSLEAGANSPLHF
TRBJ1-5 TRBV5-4 CASTVGEVNQPQHF
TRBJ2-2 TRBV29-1 CSVQGAKSGTGELFF
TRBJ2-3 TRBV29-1 CSVPADTDHTDTQYF
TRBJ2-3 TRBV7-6 CASSLALAGGPGTDTQYF
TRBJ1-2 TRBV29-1 CSVLGQGAQGYTF
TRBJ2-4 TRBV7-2 CASSSDPSGGAGAKNIQYF
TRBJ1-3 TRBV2 CASNVGQVTGNTIYF
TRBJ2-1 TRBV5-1 CASSYDPSSYNEQFF
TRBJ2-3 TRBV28 CASSSHFTQGGDTQYF